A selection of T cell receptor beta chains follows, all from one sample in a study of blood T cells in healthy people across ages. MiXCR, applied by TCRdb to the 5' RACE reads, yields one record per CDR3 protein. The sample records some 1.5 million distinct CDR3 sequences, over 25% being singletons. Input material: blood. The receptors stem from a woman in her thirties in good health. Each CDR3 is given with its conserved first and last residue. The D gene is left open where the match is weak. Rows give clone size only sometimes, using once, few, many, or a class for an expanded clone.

CASSRVSTDNEQFF TGCGCCAGCAGCCGGGTCTCGACCGACAATGAGCAGTTCTTC NA TRBJ2-1 14 NA TRBV4-1
CASSLQTRRLNEQFF TGTGCCAGCAGCCTCCAGACTAGGCGGCTCAATGAGCAGTTCTTC NA TRBJ2-1 15 few TRBV14
CSALPGQLSNYGYTF TGCAGTGCCCTACCAGGACAGTTATCTAACTATGGCTACACCTTC NA TRBJ1-2 15 NA TRBV20-1
CASSENRPYNEQFF TGTGCCAGCAGTGAGAACAGGCCCTACAATGAGCAGTTCTTC NA TRBJ2-1 14 few TRBV6-5
CASSLRGDYTF TGCGCCAGCAGCTTACGAGGAGACTACACCTTC NA TRBJ1-2 11 many TRBV5-1
CTSSLDSDSYNEQYF TGTACCAGCAGCTTAGACAGTGACTCCTACAATGAGCAGTACTTC NA TRBJ2-5 15 NA TRBV7-2
CSARGLLAMSSYEQYF TGCAGTGCTAGAGGCCTACTAGCGATGAGCTCCTACGAGCAGTACTTC TRBD2 TRBJ2-7 16 NA TRBV20-1
CASSLGQGTSGPADTQYF TGTGCCAGCAGCTTAGGTCAGGGGACTAGCGGGCCCGCAGATACGCAGTATTTT TRBD2 TRBJ2-3 18 NA TRBV7-2
CASSGSIIYGYTF TGTGCCAGCAGTGGAAGTATAATCTATGGCTACACCTTC NA TRBJ1-2 13 few TRBV2
CSARDRLYNEQFF TGCAGTGCTAGGGACAGGCTTTACAATGAGCAGTTCTTC TRBD1 TRBJ2-1 13 many TRBV20-1
CASSRIGGAGETQYF TGTGCCAGCAGCCGCATCGGGGGGGCCGGAGAGACCCAGTACTTC TRBD2 TRBJ2-5 15 NA TRBV28
CSVEMVGQGSYNEQFF TGCAGCGTTGAAATGGTGGGACAGGGATCCTACAATGAGCAGTTCTTC TRBD1 TRBJ2-1 16 few TRBV29-1
CASSAPGTPSSYEQYF TGTGCCAGCAGCGCCCCCGGGACGCCATCTTCCTACGAGCAGTACTTC NA TRBJ2-7 16 few TRBV3-1
CASSQGTANTGELFF TGCGCCAGCAGCCAGGGGACAGCGAACACCGGGGAGCTGTTTTTT TRBD1 TRBJ2-2 15 few TRBV4-1
CSASEAESTDTQYF TGCAGTGCCTCCGAGGCGGAGAGCACAGATACGCAGTATTTT NA TRBJ2-3 14 NA TRBV20-1
CASSWPGQGAKKLFF TGTGCCAGCAGCTGGCCGGGCCAGGGGGCCAAAAAACTGTTTTTT TRBD1 TRBJ1-4 15 NA TRBV5-5
CASRPRLAGLYEQYF TGTGCCAGCAGGCCCCGACTAGCGGGGCTTTACGAGCAGTACTTC TRBD2 TRBJ2-7 15 NA TRBV7-2
CSVTGSGETQYF TGCAGTGTTACAGGTTCCGGAGAGACCCAGTACTTC NA TRBJ2-5 12 many TRBV20-1
CSARDSGGGGGKETQYF TGCAGTGCTAGAGATTCGGGGGGAGGGGGTGGAAAAGAGACCCAGTACTTC NA TRBJ2-5 17 NA TRBV20-1
CSARDRAGRHYNEQFF TGCAGTGCTAGAGATAGGGCGGGACGTCACTACAATGAGCAGTTCTTC NA TRBJ2-1 16 few TRBV20-1
CASSLRGYYGYTF TGTGCCAGCAGCTTACGGGGCTACTATGGCTACACCTTC NA TRBJ1-2 13 many TRBV11-2
CASSEPGDSYGYTF TGTGCCAGCAGTGAGCCAGGGGACTCCTATGGCTACACCTTC NA TRBJ1-2 14 NA TRBV25-1
CANSSDSGAYEQYF TGTGCCAACAGCTCGGACAGCGGGGCCTACGAGCAGTACTTC NA TRBJ2-7 14 few TRBV7-9
CASSLAPGRVNTEAFF TGCGCCAGCAGCTTGGCTCCGGGGAGAGTGAACACTGAAGCTTTCTTT NA TRBJ1-1 16 NA TRBV5-1
CASSLEDWVAGGEETQYF TGTGCCAGCAGCTTAGAGGACTGGGTAGCGGGAGGTGAAGAGACCCAGTACTTC TRBD2 TRBJ2-5 18 few TRBV7-2
CASSDGAGTYNEQFF TGTGCCAGCTCAGATGGCGCGGGGACTTACAATGAGCAGTTCTTC NA TRBJ2-1 15 few TRBV18
CASSPGTQRNGYTF TGTGCCAGCTCACCCGGGACACAACGTAATGGCTACACCTTC NA TRBJ1-2 14 few TRBV18
CASSQDGSGGSSNEKLFF TGCGCCAGCAGCCAAGACGGGTCCGGGGGCAGCTCTAATGAAAAACTGTTTTTT NA TRBJ1-4 18 NA TRBV4-3
CASSYSSLTRGYEQYF TGTGCCAGCAGTTACTCGAGTCTGACCCGCGGGTACGAGCAGTACTTC NA TRBJ2-7 16 few TRBV6-5
CATSDTGTGNEKLFF TGTGCCACCAGTGATACCGGGACAGGGAATGAAAAACTGTTTTTT TRBD1 TRBJ1-4 15 NA TRBV24-1
CASSQEAFPLGQFF TGCGCCAGCAGCCAAGAAGCCTTCCCCCTCGGCCAGTTCTTC NA TRBJ2-1 14 few TRBV4-3
CASKPRGRASYNEQFF TGTGCCAGCAAACCGAGAGGGAGGGCCTCCTACAATGAGCAGTTCTTC TRBD2 TRBJ2-1 16 NA TRBV12-3/TRBV12-4
CASRSDSPLHF TGTGCCAGCAGGTCGGATTCACCCCTCCACTTT NA TRBJ1-6 11 NA TRBV6-5
CSGSRSGSYEQYF TGCAGTGGAAGTCGGTCAGGCTCCTACGAGCAGTACTTC NA TRBJ2-7 13 NA TRBV20-1
CSVEGLRGRFF TGCAGCGTTGAAGGACTGCGGGGTCGGTTCTTC NA TRBJ2-1 11 few TRBV29-1
CASNNRGLGEKLFF TGTGCCAGCAATAACAGGGGGCTAGGTGAAAAACTGTTTTTT TRBD1 TRBJ1-4 14 many TRBV6-5
CASSFQNPSTDTQYF TGCGCCAGCAGCTTCCAGAACCCCAGCACAGATACGCAGTATTTT NA TRBJ2-3 15 NA TRBV5-1
CASSLRTGEGIQYF TGTGCCAGCAGCCTACGGACAGGGGAGGGCATTCAGTACTTC TRBD1 TRBJ2-4 14 NA TRBV7-9
CSARDPGRQWTQYF TGCAGTGCTAGAGATCCGGGACGCCAGTGGACCCAGTACTTC NA TRBJ2-5 14 NA TRBV20-1
CATSATLGTDTDTQYF TGTGCCACCAGTGCAACGCTCGGGACAGACACAGATACGCAGTATTTT TRBD1 TRBJ2-3 16 NA TRBV24-1
CASSPHGTTGTDTQYF TGTGCCAGCAGCCCCCACGGGACTACCGGCACAGATACGCAGTATTTT TRBD2 TRBJ2-3 16 NA TRBV9
CASRSGSLYGYTF TGTGCCAGTAGGAGCGGGAGCCTCTATGGCTACACCTTC NA TRBJ1-2 13 NA TRBV6-2/TRBV6-3
CASSGGQGKEQFF TGTGCCAGCAGCGGGGGACAGGGTAAAGAGCAGTTCTTC TRBD1 TRBJ2-1 13 few TRBV9
CASSKMGDRGAWNSPLHF TGTGCCAGCAGCAAAATGGGAGACAGGGGGGCTTGGAATTCACCCCTCCACTTT NA TRBJ1-6 18 few TRBV21-1